Listed below are T cell receptor beta chains from one sample, sequenced in a study of blood T cell repertoires in COVID-19. TCRdb keeps only in-frame clones here, not all; method: immunoSEQ multiplex PCR. The table has around 450,000 clones, 80% to 95% seen once; the top ten hold 0.6%. Sequenced input: PBMCs or T cells enriched from blood (not recorded which). These receptors were obtained from a young man who had recovered from COVID-19. Both conserved end residues are part of each CDR3. A D gene is named only where the DNA matches it firmly. Only some rows state a clone size, as once, few, many or a class for expanded clones.

clone size	D gene	V gene	J gene	CDR3 DNA	CDR3 protein
NA	NA	TRBV19	TRBJ2-7	TGTGCCAGTAGTACCCCCACAGTCCCCTACGAGCAGTACTTC	CASSTPTVPYEQYF
NA	NA	TRBV18	TRBJ2-1	TGTGCCAGCTCACCAAATGTCAACAATGAGCAGTTCTTC	CASSPNVNNEQFF
NA	NA	TRBV12-3/TRBV12-4	TRBJ1-2	TGTGCCAGCAGTTTGTCCGGGGTAGGCTACACCTTC	CASSLSGVGYTF
NA	NA	TRBV7-9	TRBJ1-1	TGTGCCAGCAGCTTAGCGTCCGGACAGCGGATGAACACTGAAGCTTTCTTT	CASSLASGQRMNTEAFF
NA	TRBD2	TRBV28	TRBJ2-1	TGTGCCAGCCTTGGAGCGGGAGAGGTCCCTAGATTCTTC	CASLGAGEVPRFF
NA	TRBD1	TRBV30	TRBJ2-7	TGTGCCTGGAGTACTGGGACAGGGGCGCGGGAGCAGTACTTC	CAWSTGTGAREQYF
NA	NA	TRBV3-1/TRBV3-2	TRBJ1-2	TGTGCCAGCACGCTTACAGGGTACCATGGCTACACCTTC	CASTLTGYHGYTF
NA	NA	TRBV13	TRBJ2-1	TGTGCCAGCAGCCCCATGGGGGGGCACAATGAGCAGTTCTTC	CASSPMGGHNEQFF
NA	NA	TRBV5-1	TRBJ1-6	TGCGCCAGCAGCTTGGAACCGACAGTAAGCTCCTATAATTCACCCCTCCACTTT	CASSLEPTVSSYNSPLHF
few	TRBD2	TRBV5-1	TRBJ2-2	TGCGCCAGCAGCGCCCCCGGGACTAGCGGGAGACTGACCGGGGAGCTGTTTTTT	CASSAPGTSGRLTGELFF
NA	NA	TRBV27	TRBJ2-2	TGTGCCAGCAGACAGGGATGGGGGGGTGGTGCCGGGGAGCTGTTTTTT	CASRQGWGGGAGELFF
once	TRBD2	TRBV19	TRBJ2-1	TGTGCCAGTAGGGCTAGCGGGAGTGGCGAGCAGTTCTTC	CASRASGSGEQFF
NA	NA	TRBV11-2	TRBJ1-5	TGTGCCAGCAGCTTAGAGAGTTATAGCAATCAGCCCCAGCATTTT	CASSLESYSNQPQHF
once	TRBD2	TRBV3-1/TRBV3-2	TRBJ2-5	TGTGCCAGCAGCCAAGGCCTTCTAGCGGTCCAAGAGACCCAGTACTTC	CASSQGLLAVQETQYF
NA	NA	TRBV29-1	TRBJ2-5	TGCAGCGCAAGAGATGGAGAGACCCAGTACTTC	CSARDGETQYF
once	NA	TRBV18	TRBJ2-7	TGTGCCAGCTCGCCTTCAACAGAGACCGAGCAGTACTTC	CASSPSTETEQYF
few	NA	TRBV11-2	TRBJ1-1	TGTGCCAGCAGCTTTATAACTGAAGCTTTCTTT	CASSFITEAFF
NA	TRBD1	TRBV9	TRBJ1-6	TGTGCCAGCAGCGGGAGGGGGCAGGGCGTTAATTCACCCCTCCACTTT	CASSGRGQGVNSPLHF
NA	NA	TRBV23-1	TRBJ1-5	TGCGCCAGCAGTCGCTACAGGGTGAATCAGCCCCAGCATTTT	CASSRYRVNQPQHF
NA	NA	TRBV6-5	TRBJ1-3	TGTGCCAGCAGTTATGCGAACACCATATATTTT	CASSYANTIYF
NA	TRBD2	TRBV6-1	TRBJ2-2	TGTGCCAGCAGTGTTAGCCGCTTGACGGGACTAGCTTACACCGGGGAGCTGTTTTTT	CASSVSRLTGLAYTGELFF
NA	NA	TRBV10-1	TRBJ1-2	TGCGCCAGCAGTGATGGCAGGGTAGATGGCTACACCTTC	CASSDGRVDGYTF
NA	NA	TRBV7-3	TRBJ2-1	TGTGCCAGCAGCTTAAATCGTTTTATCAATGAGCAGTTCTTC	CASSLNRFINEQFF
NA	TRBD1	TRBV4-1	TRBJ1-1	TGCGCCAGCAGCCAAAACAGGGGCGGCGACACTGAAGCTTTCTTT	CASSQNRGGDTEAFF
NA	TRBD2	TRBV7-6	TRBJ2-3	TGTGCCAGCAGCTCCCTAGCGGGAGGGTATACAGATACGCAGTATTTT	CASSSLAGGYTDTQYF
NA	TRBD1	TRBV19	TRBJ1-5	TGTGCCAGTAGCCCTACAGGGGGCGCATATCAGCCCCAGCATTTT	CASSPTGGAYQPQHF
few	TRBD1	TRBV7-9	TRBJ1-1	TGTGCCAGCAGCTCTCCGGGACAGGGGAGCACTGAAGCTTTCTTT	CASSSPGQGSTEAFF
few	TRBD1	TRBV12-3/TRBV12-4	TRBJ1-1	TGTGCCAGCAGTTTAGGGACAGGTGAAGCTTTCTTT	CASSLGTGEAFF
NA	NA	TRBV7-3	TRBJ1-1	TGTGCCAGCAGGTCCCAGGACACTGAAGCTTTCTTT	CASRSQDTEAFF
NA	NA	TRBV3-1/TRBV3-2	TRBJ2-1	TGTGCCAGCAGCCAGGGGATATTACAGGGTGATGAGCAGTTCTTC	CASSQGILQGDEQFF
NA	NA	TRBV6-4	TRBJ1-6	TGTGCCAGCAGTGCCACTCTCAATTCACCCCTCCACTTT	CASSATLNSPLHF
once	TRBD1	TRBV5-4	TRBJ1-2	TGTGCCAGCAGCACGGACAGGACAAACTATGGCTACACCTTC	CASSTDRTNYGYTF
NA	NA	TRBV4-1	TRBJ2-5	TGCGCCAGCAGCCAAGATGCAGCCCAAAGAGCGGAGACCCAGTACTTC	CASSQDAAQRAETQYF
NA	TRBD2	TRBV5-1	TRBJ2-7	TGCGCCAGCAGCCTAACTAGCGGGGCCCCCTACGAGCAGTACTTC	CASSLTSGAPYEQYF
NA	NA	TRBV11-2	TRBJ1-1	TGTGCCAGCAGCTTAGTTTTGTATGGACAGACGAACACTGAAGCTTTCTTT	CASSLVLYGQTNTEAFF
NA	NA	TRBV3-1/TRBV3-2	TRBJ2-7	TGTGCCAGCAGCCGGGGGGACAGTACCTACGAGCAGTACTTC	CASSRGDSTYEQYF
NA	NA	TRBV6-5	TRBJ2-2	TGTGCCAGCAGTACTACAGGAACCGGGGAGCTGTTTTTT	CASSTTGTGELFF
NA	TRBD1	TRBV6-5	TRBJ1-2	TGTGCCAGCAGTTCGCGCCCCAGGGGGCACTATGGCTACACCTTC	CASSSRPRGHYGYTF
NA	NA	TRBV5-1	TRBJ2-3	TGCGCCAGCAGCTTGAGCAGCACAGATACGCAGTATTTT	CASSLSSTDTQYF
NA	NA	TRBV5-5	TRBJ1-1	TGTGCCAGCAGCTTCAACAGGGCGAACACTGAAGCTTTCTTT	CASSFNRANTEAFF
NA	NA	TRBV7-2	TRBJ2-6	TGTGCCAGCAGCTTTACTAGCTCTGGGGCCAACGTCCTGACTTTC	CASSFTSSGANVLTF
NA	NA	TRBV20-1	TRBJ1-4	TGCAGTGCTAGAGCGGGGGAAAAACTGTTTTTT	CSARAGEKLFF
NA	NA	TRBV15	TRBJ1-2	TGTGCCACCAGCAGAGGGGGCCCCTGGGTGAACTATGGCTACACCTTC	CATSRGGPWVNYGYTF
NA	NA	TRBV10-3	TRBJ2-5	TGTGCCATCAGTGATGGGGAGCAAGAGACCCAGTACTTC	CAISDGEQETQYF
NA	NA	TRBV10-2	TRBJ1-2	TGCGCCAGCAGTGAGTCGTTAGGGGGAAGGTATGGCTACACCTTC	CASSESLGGRYGYTF
few	TRBD1	TRBV10-3	TRBJ1-2	TGTGCCATCAACCGGGACAGGGTCACCCCCGTGGGTGGCTACACCTTC	CAINRDRVTPVGGYTF
NA	NA	TRBV12-3/TRBV12-4	TRBJ1-1	TGTGCCAGCAGTGTTACAGGGATCACTGAAGCTTTCTTT	CASSVTGITEAFF
NA	TRBD1	TRBV5-4	TRBJ2-7	TGTGCCAGCAGCTTGGGAAGGGGGCTCTCTTACGAGCAGTACTTC	CASSLGRGLSYEQYF
once	NA	TRBV12-3/TRBV12-4	TRBJ2-1	TGTGCCAGCCGCAGGGGAACCTACAATGAGCAGTTCTTC	CASRRGTYNEQFF
NA	NA	TRBV19	TRBJ1-1	TGTGCCAGTAGGAGTTTGGGCATGAACACTGAAGCTTTCTTT	CASRSLGMNTEAFF
NA	TRBD1	TRBV2	TRBJ1-2	TGTGCCAGCAGTGAACGGGACAGGGTTCATGGCTACACCTTC	CASSERDRVHGYTF
NA	TRBD1	TRBV11-2	TRBJ1-6	TGTGCCAGCAACAGGGGGGATTCACCCCTCCACTTT	CASNRGDSPLHF
NA	NA	TRBV6-1	TRBJ1-1	TGTGCCAGCAGTGAAGCGGGGGGGTTCACTGAAGCTTTCTTT	CASSEAGGFTEAFF
NA	NA	TRBV28	TRBJ1-4	TGTGCCAGTAATAGCGGGGATGAAAAACTGTTTTTT	CASNSGDEKLFF
NA	TRBD1	TRBV30	TRBJ1-1	TGTGCCTGGAATGGGGGACAGTTTTTTGAAGCTTTCTTT	CAWNGGQFFEAFF
NA	TRBD1	TRBV6-5	TRBJ2-4	TGTGCCAGCAGAGATCCGGGACAGGGAAACATTCAGTACTTC	CASRDPGQGNIQYF
NA	NA	TRBV19	TRBJ2-1	TGTGCCAGTAGCCACGAACAGGGTTGGAACTACAATGAGCAGTTCTTC	CASSHEQGWNYNEQFF